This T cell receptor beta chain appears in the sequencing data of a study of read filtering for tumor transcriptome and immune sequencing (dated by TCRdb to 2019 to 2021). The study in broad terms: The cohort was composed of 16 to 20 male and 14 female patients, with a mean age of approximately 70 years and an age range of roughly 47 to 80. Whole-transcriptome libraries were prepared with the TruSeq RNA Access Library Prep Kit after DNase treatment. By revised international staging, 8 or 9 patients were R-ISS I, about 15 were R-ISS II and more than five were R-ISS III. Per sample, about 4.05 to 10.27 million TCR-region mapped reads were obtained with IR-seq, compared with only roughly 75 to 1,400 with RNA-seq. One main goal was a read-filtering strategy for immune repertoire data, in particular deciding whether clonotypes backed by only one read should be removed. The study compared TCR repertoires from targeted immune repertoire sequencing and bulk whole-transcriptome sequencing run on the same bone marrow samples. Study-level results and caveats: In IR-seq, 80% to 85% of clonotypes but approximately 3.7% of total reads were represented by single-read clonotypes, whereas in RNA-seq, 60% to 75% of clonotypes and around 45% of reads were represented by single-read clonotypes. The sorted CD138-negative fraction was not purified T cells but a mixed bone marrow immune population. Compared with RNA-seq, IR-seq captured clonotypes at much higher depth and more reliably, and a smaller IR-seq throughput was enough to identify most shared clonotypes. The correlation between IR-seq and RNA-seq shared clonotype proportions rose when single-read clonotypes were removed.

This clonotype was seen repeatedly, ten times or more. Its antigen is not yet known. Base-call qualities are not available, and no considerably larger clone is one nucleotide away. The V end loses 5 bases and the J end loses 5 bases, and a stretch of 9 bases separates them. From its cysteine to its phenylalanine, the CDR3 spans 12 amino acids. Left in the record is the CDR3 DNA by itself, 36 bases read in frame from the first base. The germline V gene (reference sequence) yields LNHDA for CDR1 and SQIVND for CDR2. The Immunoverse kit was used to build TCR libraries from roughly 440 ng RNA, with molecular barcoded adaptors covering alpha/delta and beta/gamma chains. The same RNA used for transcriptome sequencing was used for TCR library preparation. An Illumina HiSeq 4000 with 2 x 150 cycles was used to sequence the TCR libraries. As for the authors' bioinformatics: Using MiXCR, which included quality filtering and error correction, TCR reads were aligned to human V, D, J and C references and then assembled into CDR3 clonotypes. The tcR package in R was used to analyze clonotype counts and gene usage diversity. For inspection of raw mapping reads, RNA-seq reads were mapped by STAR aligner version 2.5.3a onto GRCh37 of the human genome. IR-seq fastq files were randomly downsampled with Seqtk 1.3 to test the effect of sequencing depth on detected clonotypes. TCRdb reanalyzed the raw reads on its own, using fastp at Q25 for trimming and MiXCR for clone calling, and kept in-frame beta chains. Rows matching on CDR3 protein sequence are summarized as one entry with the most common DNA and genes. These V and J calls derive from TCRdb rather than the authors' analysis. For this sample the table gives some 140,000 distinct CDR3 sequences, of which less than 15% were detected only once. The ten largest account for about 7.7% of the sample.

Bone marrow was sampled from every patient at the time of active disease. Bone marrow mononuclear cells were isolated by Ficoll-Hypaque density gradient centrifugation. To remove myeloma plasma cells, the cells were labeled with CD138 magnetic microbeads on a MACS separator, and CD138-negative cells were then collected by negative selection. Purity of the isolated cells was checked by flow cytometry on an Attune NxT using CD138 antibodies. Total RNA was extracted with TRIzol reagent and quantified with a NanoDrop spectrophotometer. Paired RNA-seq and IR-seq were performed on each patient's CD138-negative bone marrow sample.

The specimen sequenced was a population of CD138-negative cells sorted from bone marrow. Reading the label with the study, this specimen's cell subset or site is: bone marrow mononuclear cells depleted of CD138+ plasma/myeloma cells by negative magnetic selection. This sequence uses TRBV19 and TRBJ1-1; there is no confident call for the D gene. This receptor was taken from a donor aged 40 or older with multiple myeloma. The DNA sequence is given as TGTGCCAGTAGTTTCGCGTGGACTGAAGCTTTCTTT. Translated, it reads CASSFAWTEAFF.